This T cell receptor (beta chain) was identified during a study of Graves' ophthalmopathy and Graves' hyperthyroidism. Concerning this clonotype: Its antigen is not identified.

RNA transcripts were the source from which TCR beta CDR3 regions were amplified. The library came from an HTBI-primed first-round RT-PCR and a second-round multiplex PCR. TCRdb passed the multiplex PCR reads through MiXCR, listing each CDR3 protein once. The sample yields about 480,000 distinct CDR3 sequences, 14% seen once. Overall study findings and caveats: Most thyroid-expanded clonotypes exceeding 0.001 frequency were also found in blood. Ophthalmopathy and stable hyperthyroidism were discriminated by a 13-signature model, with 85% to 90% sensitivity and under 84% specificity.

Those donors who had ophthalmopathy presented with moderate-to-severe activity, a CAS of ≥3, a NOSPECS of ≥4 and a duration under 3 months. PBMCs had their origin in fresh peripheral blood (roughly 11 ml). Trimming stripped 1 base from V and 6 bases from J, with 13 bases between. This CDR3 comprises 14 residues. CDR1 DFQATT and CDR2 SNEGSKA come from the germline V gene (reference sequence). The rearrangement uses TRBV20-1 and TRBJ2-4, with D hard to call. Input material: blood. The receptor comes from a woman aged 25 to 45 with Graves' ophthalmopathy. The CDR3 bases are TGCAGTGCTAGAGCGCAACGCAATAGAAACATTCAGTACTTC. Amino acid sequence: CSARAQRNRNIQYF.